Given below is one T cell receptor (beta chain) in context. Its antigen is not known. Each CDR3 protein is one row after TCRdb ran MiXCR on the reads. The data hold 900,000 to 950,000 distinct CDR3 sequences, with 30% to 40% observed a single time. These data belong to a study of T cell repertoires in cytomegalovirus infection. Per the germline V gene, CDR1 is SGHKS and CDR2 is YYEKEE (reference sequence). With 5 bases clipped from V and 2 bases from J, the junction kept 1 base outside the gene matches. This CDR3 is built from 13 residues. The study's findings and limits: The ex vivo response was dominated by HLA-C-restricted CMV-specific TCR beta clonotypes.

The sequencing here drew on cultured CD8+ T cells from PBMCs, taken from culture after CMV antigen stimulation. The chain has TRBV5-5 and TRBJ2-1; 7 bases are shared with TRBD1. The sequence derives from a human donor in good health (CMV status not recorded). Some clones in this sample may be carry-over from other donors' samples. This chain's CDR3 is CASRGQPYNEQFF. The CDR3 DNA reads TGTGCCAGCAGGGGACAGCCCTACAATGAGCAGTTCTTC.